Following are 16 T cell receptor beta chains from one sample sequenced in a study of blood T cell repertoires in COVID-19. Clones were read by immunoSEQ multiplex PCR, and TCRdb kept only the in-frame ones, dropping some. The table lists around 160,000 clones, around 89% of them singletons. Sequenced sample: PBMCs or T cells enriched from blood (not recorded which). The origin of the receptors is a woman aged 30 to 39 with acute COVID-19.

The CDR3 loop reads CASSLVCHGQGRDSNQPQHF. CDR3 sequence (DNA): TGTGCCAGCAGCTTAGTGTGTCACGGACAGGGTAGGGATAGCAATCAGCCCCAGCATTTT. V is TRBV7-4 and J is TRBJ1-5; 8 bases map to TRBD1. Per the germline V gene, CDR1 is SGHVT and CDR2 is SQSDAQ. CDR3 length: 20 residues. V shed 1 base and J 0 bases; nucleotides not matched to a gene: 14.

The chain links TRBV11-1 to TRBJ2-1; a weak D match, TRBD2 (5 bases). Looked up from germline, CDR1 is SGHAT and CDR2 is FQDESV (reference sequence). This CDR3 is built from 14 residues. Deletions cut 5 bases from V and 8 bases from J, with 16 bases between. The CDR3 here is CASSRNGNSDEQFF. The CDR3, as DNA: TGTGCCAGCAGCCGGAACGGGAACTCTGATGAGCAGTTCTTC. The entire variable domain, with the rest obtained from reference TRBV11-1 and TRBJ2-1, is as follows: EAEVAQSPRYKITEKSQAVAFWCDPISGHATLYWYRQILGQGPELLVQFQDESVVDDSQLPKDRFSAERLKGVDSTLKIQPAELGDSAMYLCASSRNGNSDEQFFGPGTRLTVL.

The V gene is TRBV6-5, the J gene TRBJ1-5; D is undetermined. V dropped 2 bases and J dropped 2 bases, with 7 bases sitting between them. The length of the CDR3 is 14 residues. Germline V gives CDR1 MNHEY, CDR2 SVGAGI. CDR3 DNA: TGTGCCAGCAGTTACCGCCCGGGCAATCAGCCCCAGCATTTT. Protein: CASSYRPGNQPQHF.

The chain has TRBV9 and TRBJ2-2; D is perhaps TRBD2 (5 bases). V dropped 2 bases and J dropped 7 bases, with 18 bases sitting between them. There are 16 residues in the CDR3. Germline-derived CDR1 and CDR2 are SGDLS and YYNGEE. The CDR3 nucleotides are TGTGCCAGCAGCGTCAACCCCGGGATAGCCATCGGGGAGCTGTTTTTT. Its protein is CASSVNPGIAIGELFF.

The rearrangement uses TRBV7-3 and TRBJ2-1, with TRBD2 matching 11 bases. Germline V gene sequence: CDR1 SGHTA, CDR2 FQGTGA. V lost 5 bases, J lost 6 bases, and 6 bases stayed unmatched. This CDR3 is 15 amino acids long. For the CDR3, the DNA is TGTGCCAGCAGCCCCCGACTAGCGGGAATCAATGAGCAGTTCTTC. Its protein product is CASSPRLAGINEQFF.

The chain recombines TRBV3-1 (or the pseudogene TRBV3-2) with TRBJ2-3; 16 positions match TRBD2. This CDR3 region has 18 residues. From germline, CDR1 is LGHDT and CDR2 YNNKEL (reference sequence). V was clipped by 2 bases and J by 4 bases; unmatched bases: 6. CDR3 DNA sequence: TGTGCCAGCAGCCAACCGGGACTAGCGGGAGGGCCAGCAGATACGCAGTATTTT. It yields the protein CASSQPGLAGGPADTQYF.

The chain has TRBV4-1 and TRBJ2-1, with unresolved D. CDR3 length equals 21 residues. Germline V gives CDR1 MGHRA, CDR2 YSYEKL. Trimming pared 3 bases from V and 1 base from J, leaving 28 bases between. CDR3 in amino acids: CASSQAISRVLPVGSYNEQFF. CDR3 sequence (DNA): TGCGCCAGCAGCCAGGCAATTTCACGGGTCTTACCCGTTGGATCCTACAATGAGCAGTTCTTC.

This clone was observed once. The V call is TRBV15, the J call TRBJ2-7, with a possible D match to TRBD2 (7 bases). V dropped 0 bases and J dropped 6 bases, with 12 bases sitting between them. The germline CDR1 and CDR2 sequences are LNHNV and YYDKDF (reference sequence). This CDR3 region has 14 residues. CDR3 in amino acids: CATSRDRGAGEQYF. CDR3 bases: TGTGCCACCAGCAGAGATCGGGGGGCGGGCGAGCAGTACTTC.

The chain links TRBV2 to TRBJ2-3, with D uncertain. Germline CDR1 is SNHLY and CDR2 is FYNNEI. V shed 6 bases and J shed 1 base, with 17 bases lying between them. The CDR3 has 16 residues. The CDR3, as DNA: TGTGCCAGCAGGGCCGGGTACGGTTGGGGCACAGATACGCAGTATTTT. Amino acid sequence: CASRAGYGWGTDTQYF. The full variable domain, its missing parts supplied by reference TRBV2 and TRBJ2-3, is EPEVTQTPSHQVTQMGQEVILRCVPISNHLYFYWYRQILGQKVEFLVSFYNNEISEKSEIFDDQFSVERPDGSNFTLKIRSTKLEDSAMYFCASRAGYGWGTDTQYFGPGTRLTVL.

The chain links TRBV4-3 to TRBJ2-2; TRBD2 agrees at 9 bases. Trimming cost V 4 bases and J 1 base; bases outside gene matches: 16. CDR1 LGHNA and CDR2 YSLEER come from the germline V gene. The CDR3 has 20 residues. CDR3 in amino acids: CASSRITGGSTSGNTGELFF. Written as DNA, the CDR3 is TGCGCCAGCAGCCGCATCACTGGGGGCTCGACTAGCGGGAACACCGGGGAGCTGTTTTTT.

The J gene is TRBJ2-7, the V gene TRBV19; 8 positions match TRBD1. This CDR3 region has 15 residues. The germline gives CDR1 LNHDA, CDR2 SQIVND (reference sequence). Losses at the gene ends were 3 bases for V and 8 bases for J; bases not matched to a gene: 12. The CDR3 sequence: CASSIAQDRAAQQYF. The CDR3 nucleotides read TGTGCCAGTAGTATTGCCCAGGACAGGGCTGCGCAGCAGTACTTC.

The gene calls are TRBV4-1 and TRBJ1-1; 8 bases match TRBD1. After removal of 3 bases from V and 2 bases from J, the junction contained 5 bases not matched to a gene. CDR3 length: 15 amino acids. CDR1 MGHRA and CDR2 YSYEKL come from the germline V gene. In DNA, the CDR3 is TGCGCCAGCAGCCATTACAGGGGGGCCAACACTGAAGCTTTCTTT. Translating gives CASSHYRGANTEAFF.

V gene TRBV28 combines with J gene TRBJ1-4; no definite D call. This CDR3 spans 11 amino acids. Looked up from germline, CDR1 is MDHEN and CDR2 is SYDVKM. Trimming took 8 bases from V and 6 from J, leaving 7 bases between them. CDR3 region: CASGRDEKLFF. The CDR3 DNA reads TGTGCCAGCGGGAGGGATGAAAAACTGTTTTTT. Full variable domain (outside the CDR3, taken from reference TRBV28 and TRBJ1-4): DVKVTQSSRYLVKRTGEKVFLECVQDMDHENMFWYRQDPGLGLRLIYFSYDVKMKEKGDIPEGYSVSREKKERFSLILESASTNQTSMYLCASGRDEKLFFGSGTQLSVL.

In DNA, the CDR3 is TGTGCCAGCACTTCACAGGGCAACACCGGGGAGCTGTTTTTT. This translates into CASTSQGNTGELFF. The chain joins TRBV27 to TRBJ2-2, with D tentatively TRBD1 (6 bases). The CDR3 is made up of 14 amino acids. V was cut by 7 bases and J by 2 bases, with 11 bases left in between. Germline values: CDR1 MNHEY, CDR2 SMNVEV (reference sequence).

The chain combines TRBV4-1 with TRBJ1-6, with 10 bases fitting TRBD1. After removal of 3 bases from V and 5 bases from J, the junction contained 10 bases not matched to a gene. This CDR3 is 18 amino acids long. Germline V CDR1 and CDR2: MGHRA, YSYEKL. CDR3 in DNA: TGCGCCAGCAGCCAGGACCCGACAGGGGGCGCGAATAATTCACCCCTCCACTTT. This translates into CASSQDPTGGANNSPLHF.

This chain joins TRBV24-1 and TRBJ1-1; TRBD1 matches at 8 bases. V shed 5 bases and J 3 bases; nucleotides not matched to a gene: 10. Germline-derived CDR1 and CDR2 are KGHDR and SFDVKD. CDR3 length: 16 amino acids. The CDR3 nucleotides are TGTGCCACCAGTGCAGGGGGCGCATCTCTGGACACTGAAGCTTTCTTT. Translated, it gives CATSAGGASLDTEAFF.